A single sample is the source of the 30 T cell receptor beta chains below, sequenced in a study of blood T cell repertoires in COVID-19. Method: immunoSEQ multiplex PCR; TCRdb's copy keeps in-frame clones and lacks some. The data contain 160,000 or so clones, roughly nine tenths of them singletons. The sample taken for sequencing was peripheral blood. The receptors were gathered from a man in his 60s with active or convalescent COVID-19.

The rearrangement links TRBV12-3 or TRBV12-4 to TRBJ1-2; D may be TRBD1 (5 bases). CDR3 length: 12 residues. Trimming removed 9 bases from V and 5 bases from J, with 13 bases in between. CDR3 sequence reads: CASSGGKYGYTF. The DNA for the CDR3 is TGTGCCAGTTCGGGGGGGAAATATGGCTACACCTTC.

CDR3 sequence (DNA): TGTGCCAGCAGTGTGAACAGCCAGTTCACAGATACGCAGTATTTT. Its protein product is CASSVNSQFTDTQYF. V usage is TRBV6-4 and J usage is TRBJ2-3; no reliable D call. Trimming left V 4 bases short and J 2 bases short, with 13 bases between. This CDR3 contains 15 residues. Germline V gives CDR1 MRHNA, CDR2 SNTAGT.

In its sample, this clone was seen a few times. The V call is TRBV10-3, the J call TRBJ1-6; TRBD1 might be the D (5 bases). Germline CDR1 and CDR2: ENHRY and SYGVKD. The CDR3 totals 13 residues. V lost 8 bases and J 14 bases, leaving 19 bases between the germline ends. The CDR3 protein is CAIGGTGRGTLHF. The CDR3, as DNA: TGTGCCATCGGCGGGACTGGGCGGGGTACCCTCCACTTT.

The genes are TRBV11-3 and TRBJ2-3; a possible D gene is TRBD2 (5 bases). The germline CDR1 and CDR2 sequences are SGHNT and YENEEA. This CDR3 has 15 residues. Between the trimmed V and J ends, which lost 3 bases and 1 base, there was a span of 11 bases. The CDR3 nucleotides are TGTGCCAGCAGCTTGGGTACTAGAGGCACAGATACGCAGTATTTT. Amino acid sequence: CASSLGTRGTDTQYF.

The chain combines TRBV5-4 with TRBJ2-1, with D possibly TRBD1 on 7 matching bases. From germline, CDR1 is SGHNT and CDR2 YYREEE (reference sequence). The CDR3 loop spans 13 amino acids. V was shortened by 2 bases and J by 7 bases, with 10 bases between the two germline ends. CDR3 DNA sequence: TGTGCCAGCAGCTTTCCAGGGGGGAATGAGCAGTTCTTC. This encodes CASSFPGGNEQFF.

The V call is TRBV5-4, the J call TRBJ2-7, with 7 bases matching TRBD1. The germline V gene encodes CDR1 SGHNT and CDR2 YYREEE (reference sequence). The J segment lost 2 bases and the V segment lost 0 bases, leaving 5 bases of the junction unmatched. This CDR3 region has 15 residues. CDR3 amino acids: CASSLGQGVTYEQYF. CDR3 DNA sequence: TGTGCCAGCAGCTTGGGACAGGGAGTTACCTACGAGCAGTACTTC.

The chain has TRBV5-1 and TRBJ1-2, with 7 bases that match TRBD1. Germline trimming cut 3 bases from V and 3 bases from J; bases unmatched to any gene: 11. CDR1 and CDR2 (germline): SGHRS, YFSETQ. This CDR3 is built from 16 residues. The CDR3, as DNA: TGCGCCAGCAGCTCGGAGGGGGCCACCCTTGACTATGGCTACACCTTC. This sequence encodes CASSSEGATLDYGYTF.

The CDR3 protein is CASSATGPSSYEQYF. Here the CDR3 DNA reads TGTGCCAGCAGTGCGACAGGGCCTAGCTCCTACGAGCAGTACTTC. The J gene is TRBJ2-7, the V gene TRBV25-1; the match to TRBD1 covers 7 bases. The germline V gene encodes CDR1 MGHDK and CDR2 SYGVNS. Losses at the gene ends were 4 bases for V and 0 bases for J; bases not matched to a gene: 6. This CDR3 comprises 15 residues.

V gene TRBV6-5 combines with J gene TRBJ1-2; 8 bases align to TRBD1. The ends lost 6 bases at V and 4 bases at J; junction bases unmatched: 10. The CDR3 spans 15 residues. In germline, CDR1 is MNHEY, CDR2 SVGAGI. CDR3 coding DNA: TGTGCCAGCAGCCGCCGCGGACAGGGCCCCTATGGCTACACCTTC. It is translated as CASSRRGQGPYGYTF.

This chain joins TRBV9 and TRBJ2-7, with 9 bases that match TRBD1. CDR1 and CDR2 from the germline V gene are SGDLS and YYNGEE. Trimming at V came to 0 bases and at J to 4 bases, leaving 5 bases not matched to a gene. The CDR3 is 15 residues long. The CDR3 is CASSVGDRERYEQYF. CDR3 coding DNA: TGTGCCAGCAGCGTAGGGGACAGGGAACGGTACGAGCAGTACTTC. The whole variable domain, remainder taken from reference TRBV9 and TRBJ2-7, is DSGVTQTPKHLITATGQRVTLRCSPRSGDLSVYWYQQSLDQGLQFLIQYYNGEERAKGNILERFSAQQFPDLHSELNLSSLELGDSALYFCASSVGDRERYEQYFGPGTRLTVT.

This clone occurred a few times. The chain couples TRBV10-3 to TRBJ2-7, with unresolved D. The CDR3 extends over 11 amino acids. Germline values: CDR1 ENHRY, CDR2 SYGVKD. V gave up 3 bases and J gave up 4 bases, with 4 bases separating them. DNA for the CDR3: TGTGCCATCAGTGATTCTTACGAGCAGTACTTC. Translation: CAISDSYEQYF.

The chain links TRBV5-1 to TRBJ2-1; 8 nucleotides align to TRBD1. The germline CDR1 and CDR2 sequences are SGHRS and YFSETQ. This CDR3 region has 16 residues. The V segment lost 3 bases and the J segment 3 bases; nucleotides outside the gene matches: 8. The CDR3 region has the DNA TGCGCCAGCAGCTGGGCAGGGGGCGCTTTCTACAATGAGCAGTTCTTC. Amino acid sequence: CASSWAGGAFYNEQFF.

The chain carries TRBV12-5 and TRBJ1-2, with a tentative D call TRBD1 (5 bases). Between the trimmed V and J ends, which lost 6 bases and 4 bases, there was a span of 12 bases. Germline V gene lookup returns CDR1 LGHNT and CDR2 FRNRAP. The CDR3 has 13 residues. This chain's CDR3 is CASGLRGFYGYTF. The CDR3 bases are TGTGCTAGTGGACTTAGGGGCTTCTATGGCTACACCTTC.

The chain carries TRBV7-8 and TRBJ2-3, with D possibly being TRBD1 (6 bases). CDR1 is SGHVS and CDR2 is FQNEAQ in the germline V gene. The CDR3 runs to 16 residues. V was cut by 2 bases and J by 1 base, with 13 bases left in between. CDR3 sequence: CASSLRRDTGTDTQYF. The CDR3 region has the DNA TGTGCCAGCAGCTTAAGAAGGGACACGGGCACAGATACGCAGTATTTT.

The chain couples TRBV9 to TRBJ1-5, with D perhaps TRBD1 (5 bases). V was cut by 2 bases and J by 1 base, with 10 bases left in between. The CDR3 length is 15 residues. Germline loops: CDR1 SGDLS, CDR2 YYNGEE. The CDR3 sequence: CASSVGQGSNQPQHF. CDR3 bases: TGTGCCAGCAGCGTGGGTCAGGGAAGCAATCAGCCCCAGCATTTT. Complete variable domain (other parts from reference TRBV9 and TRBJ1-5): DSGVTQTPKHLITATGQRVTLRCSPRSGDLSVYWYQQSLDQGLQFLIQYYNGEERAKGNILERFSAQQFPDLHSELNLSSLELGDSALYFCASSVGQGSNQPQHFGDGTRLSIL.

The genes are TRBV4-1 and TRBJ2-3, with 11 nucleotides matching TRBD2. The CDR3 length is 18 residues. The ends lost 1 base at V and 2 bases at J; junction bases unmatched: 8. The germline V gene encodes CDR1 MGHRA and CDR2 YSYEKL. The CDR3 sequence: CASSQGFSSGGPTDTQYF. Written as DNA, the CDR3 is TGCGCCAGCAGCCAAGGTTTTTCTAGCGGGGGGCCCACAGATACGCAGTATTTT.

The V and J genes are TRBV6-5 and TRBJ1-2, with 7 positions matching TRBD1. The junction had 0 bases not matched to a gene; V was cut back by 2 bases and J by 3 bases. CDR1 and CDR2 (germline): MNHEY, SVGAGI. This CDR3 has 13 amino acids. As DNA, the CDR3 is TGTGCCAGCAGTTACCAGGGGGACTATGGCTACACCTTC. It is translated as CASSYQGDYGYTF.

The rearrangement uses TRBV4-1 and TRBJ2-5, with D maybe TRBD2 (6 bases). V was pared by 0 bases and J by 5 bases, with 19 bases between. Germline assignment: CDR1 MGHRA and CDR2 YSYEKL. There are 17 residues in the CDR3. CDR3 nucleotides: TGCGCCAGCAGCCAAGACGAGGGAGGACCTTTGGGGGAGACCCAGTACTTC. Translation: CASSQDEGGPLGETQYF.

The chain links TRBV6-5 to TRBJ2-7, with 7 bases lining up with TRBD1. The CDR3 runs to 15 residues. Germline V gene data show CDR1 as MNHEY and CDR2 as SVGAGI. Unmatched junction bases numbered 12, after V lost 10 bases and J lost 0 bases. Written as DNA, the CDR3 is TGTGCCACCACAAGACGACAGGGTAACTCCTACGAGCAGTACTTC. It is translated as CATTRRQGNSYEQYF.

The rearrangement links TRBV12-3 or TRBV12-4 to TRBJ2-7; possible D gene TRBD2, 5 bases. V was cut by 6 bases and J by 9 bases, with 12 bases left in between. This CDR3 spans 11 amino acids. The CDR3 sequence is CASSTTRGQYF. The CDR3 region has the DNA TGTGCCAGCAGCACGACCCGGGGGCAGTACTTC.

This chain joins TRBV3-1 (or the pseudogene TRBV3-2) and TRBJ2-7; no definite D call. Germline V gene sequence: CDR1 LGHDT, CDR2 YNNKEL (reference sequence). CDR3 length equals 15 residues. Between the trimmed V and J ends, which lost 0 bases and 4 bases, there was a span of 13 bases. The CDR3 reads CASSQEALVSYEQYF. The CDR3 DNA is TGTGCCAGCAGCCAAGAAGCCCTAGTGTCTTACGAGCAGTACTTC.

The genes are TRBV6-5 and TRBJ1-2; possibly TRBD1 for D (5 bases). Germline loops: CDR1 MNHEY, CDR2 SVGAGI. The CDR3 totals 15 residues. V was pared by 2 bases and J by 4 bases, with 14 bases between. CDR3 residues: CASSYTQGLVYGYTF. The CDR3 DNA follows: TGTGCCAGCAGTTACACGCAGGGTTTGGTCTATGGCTACACCTTC.

This rearrangement joins TRBV10-2 to TRBJ2-7; D is undetermined. CDR1 is WSHSY, CDR2 SAAADI, per germline. CDR3 length: 15 residues. V lost 0 bases to trimming and J lost 7 bases, with 16 bases between them. The CDR3, as DNA: TGCGCCAGCAGTGAGTCTCTGGGCAGTGGGTATGAGCAGTACTTC. Its protein is CASSESLGSGYEQYF.

V is TRBV7-2 and J is TRBJ1-5; 7 bases are shared with TRBD1. Germline CDR1 reads SGHTA; CDR2 reads FQGNSA. With 5 bases clipped from V and 4 bases from J, the junction kept 14 bases outside the gene matches. The CDR3 is 17 residues long. For the CDR3, the DNA is TGTGCCAGCAGCACGGACAGGCGCCCCTTCAGGAATCAGCCCCAGCATTTT. It codes for CASSTDRRPFRNQPQHF. Full variable domain (rest looked up from reference TRBV7-2 and TRBJ1-5): GAGVSQSPSNKVTEKGKDVELRCDPISGHTALYWYRQSLGQGLEFLIYFQGNSAPDKSGLPSDRFSAERTGGSVSTLTIQRTQQEDSAVYLCASSTDRRPFRNQPQHFGDGTRLSIL.

The rearrangement links TRBV3-1 (or the pseudogene TRBV3-2) to TRBJ2-5; 12 bases agree with TRBD2. V gave up 4 bases and J gave up 5 bases; unmatched junction bases: 8. The CDR3 contains 16 residues. Germline loops: CDR1 LGHDT, CDR2 YNNKEL (reference sequence). This CDR3 is CASSLASGGAVETQYF. As DNA, the CDR3 is TGTGCCAGCAGCCTGGCTAGCGGGGGGGCGGTGGAGACCCAGTACTTC.

The chain uses TRBV12-3 or TRBV12-4 and TRBJ1-5, with no clear D. The ends were cut back, 2 bases at V and 7 bases at J, with 6 bases in the middle. The CDR3 consists of 12 residues. The CDR3 loop reads CASSLIVQPQHF. DNA for the CDR3: TGTGCCAGCAGTTTAATCGTCCAGCCCCAGCATTTT.

V usage is TRBV19 and J usage is TRBJ1-2, with TRBD1 as a possible D gene (6 bases). Germline V gene data show CDR1 as LNHDA and CDR2 as SQIVND (reference sequence). Trimming cost V 3 bases and J 2 bases, with 10 bases left between them. The CDR3 is made up of 14 amino acids. Here the CDR3 DNA reads TGTGCCAGTAGTATTGACGACAGGAACTATGGCTACACCTTC. Amino acid sequence: CASSIDDRNYGYTF.

This chain uses TRBV5-8 with TRBJ2-7; 8 nucleotides align to TRBD2. Germline trimming cut 0 bases from V and 3 bases from J; bases unmatched to any gene: 8. Germline V gives CDR1 SGHTS, CDR2 YDEGEE. There are 16 residues in the CDR3. CDR3 nucleotide sequence: TGTGCCAGCAGCTTGGTGACTAGCGTCGGAATCTACGAGCAGTACTTC. Protein sequence: CASSLVTSVGIYEQYF. Full variable domain (remainder filled in from reference TRBV5-8 and TRBJ2-7): EAGVTQSPTHLIKTRGQQATLRCSPISGHTSVYWYQQALGLGLQFLLWYDEGEERNRGNFPPRFSGRQFPNYSSELNVNALELEDSALYLCASSLVTSVGIYEQYFGPGTRLTVT.

The V gene is TRBV2, the J gene TRBJ1-3; no reliable D call. V lost 4 bases to trimming and J lost 0 bases, with 10 bases between them. The germline CDR1 and CDR2 sequences are SNHLY and FYNNEI. The CDR3 extends over 15 amino acids. The CDR3 region is CASSAVLSSGNTIYF. In nucleotides, the CDR3 is TGTGCCAGCAGTGCAGTCTTAAGCTCTGGAAACACCATATATTTT.

The chain has TRBV3-1 (or the pseudogene TRBV3-2) and TRBJ2-7, with 8 bases that match TRBD2. The germline gives CDR1 LGHDT, CDR2 YNNKEL (reference sequence). The CDR3 extends over 16 amino acids. V dropped 6 bases and J dropped 3; count of bases not matched to a gene: 13. The CDR3 reads CASRSTSAGDYYEQYF. The CDR3 DNA reads as TGTGCCAGCAGGTCGACTAGCGCAGGAGACTACTACGAGCAGTACTTC.